The 27 T cell receptor beta chains below all came from one sample that was sequenced in a study of blood T cell repertoires in COVID-19. TCRdb keeps only in-frame clones here, not all; method: immunoSEQ multiplex PCR. Of just under 100,000 clones detected, about 82% appear once; the ten largest clones hold over 10%. The specimen sequenced was peripheral blood. The receptors shown here come from a woman aged 55-70 years in a cohort sampled during active or convalescent COVID-19.

The chain uses TRBV11-3 and TRBJ1-1; D perhaps matches TRBD1 (6 bases). The ends were cut back, 5 bases at V and 1 base at J, with 14 bases in the middle. The CDR3 is 15 amino acids. Looked up from germline, CDR1 is SGHNT and CDR2 is YENEEA. For the CDR3, the DNA is TGTGCCAGCAGCGTTAAGGGGGATGGGAACACTGAAGCTTTCTTT. Protein product: CASSVKGDGNTEAFF.

This chain links TRBV30 with TRBJ1-2; D gene unclear. Trimming left V 3 bases short and J 1 base short, with 6 bases between. This CDR3 spans 12 amino acids. Germline-derived CDR1 and CDR2 are GTSNPN and SVGIG (reference sequence). In DNA form, the CDR3 reads TGTGCCTGGAGGAGTCTTAACTATGGCTACACCTTC. Translating gives CAWRSLNYGYTF. The whole variable domain, filled in from reference TRBV30 and TRBJ1-2, reads SQTIHQWPATLVQPVGSPLSLECTVEGTSNPNLYWYRQAAGRGLQLLFYSVGIGQISSEVPQNLSASRPQDRQFILSSKKLLLSDSGFYLCAWRSLNYGYTFGSGTRLTVV.

This chain joins TRBV9 and TRBJ2-5; D is possibly TRBD1 (6 bases). This CDR3 is 14 amino acids long. Germline CDR1 SGDLS, CDR2 YYNGEE. Trimming pared 3 bases from V and 7 bases from J, leaving 16 bases between. CDR3 amino acids: CASSGQETSGTQYF. CDR3 DNA: TGTGCCAGCAGCGGACAGGAGACCTCCGGGACCCAGTACTTC.

This clone was detected only a few times. The rearrangement links TRBV18 to TRBJ1-5, with D maybe TRBD1 (6 bases). Germline CDR1 and CDR2: KGHSH and LQKENI. This CDR3 is built from 14 residues. Between the trimmed V and J ends, which lost 3 bases and 3 bases, there was a span of 9 bases. The CDR3 nucleotides are TGTGCCAGCTCACCGGACAGCGACAATCAGCCCCAGCATTTT. Residues: CASSPDSDNQPQHF.

This chain links TRBV7-9 with TRBJ2-5; 9 bases fit TRBD1. The CDR3 consists of 15 residues. Germline V lookup: CDR1 SEHNR, CDR2 FQNEAQ (reference sequence). V shed 5 bases, J shed 2 bases, and the junction held 6 bases outside the gene matches. The CDR3 coding sequence is TGTGCCAGCAGCCCGGGACAGGGTCCACAAGAGACCCAGTACTTC. This translates into CASSPGQGPQETQYF.

The V and J genes are TRBV5-1 and TRBJ2-7; 8 bases map to TRBD1. There are 13 residues in the CDR3. CDR1 is SGHRS and CDR2 is YFSETQ in the germline V gene. With 5 bases clipped from V and 3 bases from J, the junction kept 4 bases outside the gene matches. CDR3 bases: TGCGCCAGCAGGCGGGACAGGAACTACGAGCAGTACTTC. Protein product: CASRRDRNYEQYF.

The rearrangement links TRBV11-3 to TRBJ2-1; D might be TRBD1 (6 bases). Trimming left V 4 bases short and J 6 bases short, with 13 bases between. Germline V lookup: CDR1 SGHNT, CDR2 YENEEA. The CDR3 sequence is 14 residues long. In nucleotides, the CDR3 is TGTGCCAGCAGCTCTGGTGGGGGCATCAATGAGCAGTTCTTC. Translation gives CASSSGGGINEQFF. The full variable domain, in which reference TRBV11-3 and TRBJ2-1 provide the parts outside the CDR3, is EAGVVQSPRYKIIEKKQPVAFWCNPISGHNTLYWYLQNLGQGPELLIRYENEEAVDDSQLPKDRFSAERLKGVDSTLKIQPAELGDSAVYLCASSSGGGINEQFFGPGTRLTVL.

The rearrangement links TRBV5-1 to TRBJ1-2; 10 bases align to TRBD1. This CDR3 comprises 15 residues. J gave up 3 bases and V 3 bases, and 5 bases lay outside the gene matches. In germline, CDR1 is SGHRS, CDR2 YFSETQ. CDR3 DNA sequence: TGCGCCAGCAGCTCAACCGGGACAGGGGACTATGGCTACACCTTC. The encoded protein is CASSSTGTGDYGYTF.

V gene TRBV6-5 combines with J gene TRBJ1-2, with a weak D call TRBD1 (6 bases). The CDR3 length is 15 residues. Trimming stripped 0 bases from V and 5 bases from J, with 13 bases between. Germline V lookup: CDR1 MNHEY, CDR2 SVGAGI. CDR3 bases: TGTGCCAGCAGTTACTCGAGGGGGGGAGGGTATGGCTACACCTTC. It encodes CASSYSRGGGYGYTF.

The V call is TRBV11-3, the J call TRBJ2-1; TRBD1 matches 7 bases. V dropped 1 base and J dropped 9; count of bases not matched to a gene: 15. The V gene's germline CDR1 is SGHNT and CDR2 YENEEA. This CDR3 has 17 residues. The CDR3 spells CASSLAPGKRGRFEQFF. DNA of the CDR3: TGTGCCAGCAGCTTAGCCCCGGGGAAGAGGGGGCGATTTGAGCAGTTCTTC.

The chain employs TRBV6-5 and TRBJ2-5; D is possibly TRBD2 (6 bases). This CDR3 has 14 amino acids. CDR1 is MNHEY, CDR2 SVGAGI, per germline. V shed 7 bases and J shed 3 bases, with 15 bases lying between them. The CDR3 sequence is CASKIRGRKETQYF. CDR3 DNA sequence: TGTGCCAGCAAGATCCGGGGGAGGAAAGAGACCCAGTACTTC.

Details on this clone: The sample has other DNA sequences that encode this CDR3 too. The chain uses TRBV16 and TRBJ2-7; TRBD1 matches at 11 bases. V gave up 4 bases and J gave up 2 bases; unmatched junction bases: 7. Germline lookup yields CDR1 KGHSY and CDR2 FQNENV. The CDR3 contains 16 residues. The CDR3 DNA follows: TGTGCCAGCAGCCTGAACCCGGGACAGGGGGCCTACGAGCAGTACTTC. As protein: CASSLNPGQGAYEQYF.

The V and J genes are TRBV9 and TRBJ2-7, with D possibly matching TRBD2 (5 bases). This CDR3 contains 12 residues. Germline V gives CDR1 SGDLS, CDR2 YYNGEE. V dropped 3 bases and J dropped 13 bases, with 17 bases sitting between them. The CDR3 bases are TGTGCCAGCAGCGACACTTCCAGCAGACTATACTTC. This encodes CASSDTSSRLYF.

The chain links TRBV28 to TRBJ2-7, with D possibly TRBD1 on 6 matching bases. Trimming stripped 10 bases from V and 0 bases from J, with 13 bases between. Looked up from germline, CDR1 is MDHEN and CDR2 is SYDVKM. The CDR3 runs to 13 residues. As DNA, the CDR3 is TGTGCCACGACTTGGGGGCCCTCCTACGAGCAGTACTTC. It translates to CATTWGPSYEQYF.

The CDR3 here is CASREGQGREQYF. In DNA form, the CDR3 reads TGTGCCAGCAGGGAAGGACAGGGGCGGGAGCAGTACTTC. This sequence joins TRBV28 and TRBJ2-7; 9 bases are shared with TRBD1. V trimming: 6 bases; J trimming: 7 bases; junction bases outside the gene matches: 7. CDR1 is MDHEN and CDR2 is SYDVKM in the germline V gene. This CDR3 spans 13 amino acids.

This chain links TRBV4-2 with TRBJ1-5; D is unclear. The CDR3 is 16 amino acids. Trimming left V 0 bases short and J 4 bases short, with 13 bases between. Germline V gene data show CDR1 as LGHNA and CDR2 as YNFKEQ. DNA of the CDR3: TGTGCCAGCAGCCAAGAAGGCGGGAACGCGAATCAGCCCCAGCATTTT. This codes for CASSQEGGNANQPQHF.

The rearrangement links TRBV18 to TRBJ2-7; 8 nucleotides match TRBD1. The germline V gene has CDR1 KGHSH and CDR2 LQKENI. CDR3 length equals 17 residues. V lost 4 bases and J lost 2; bases outside the gene matches: 13. This CDR3 reads CASSLTQTGGTTYEQYF. CDR3 nucleotides: TGTGCCAGCTCACTAACCCAAACAGGGGGGACCACCTACGAGCAGTACTTC.

As DNA, the CDR3 is TGTGCCAGCAGTTCCCTGGGGGCCGGAGGATCAGGCTACACCTTC. Encoded protein: CASSSLGAGGSGYTF. The chain combines TRBV28 with TRBJ1-2, with a weak D call TRBD1 (6 bases). The CDR3 consists of 15 residues. Trimming removed 4 bases from V and 8 bases from J, with 20 bases in between. CDR1 is MDHEN, CDR2 SYDVKM, per germline.

The chain has TRBV9 and TRBJ2-5; 7 bases are shared with TRBD2. This CDR3 is 15 amino acids long. In germline, CDR1 is SGDLS, CDR2 YYNGEE. V was clipped by 6 bases and J by 5 bases; unmatched bases: 13. CDR3 bases: TGTGCCAGCAACCTGGGGCAGGGAGGGTCGGAGACCCAGTACTTC. This translates into CASNLGQGGSETQYF.

The CDR3 is CASSLAGRFEQFF. The CDR3 nucleotides are TGTGCCAGCAGCTTGGCCGGGAGGTTTGAGCAGTTCTTC. The rearrangement uses TRBV5-8 and TRBJ2-1; TRBD2 aligns across 7 bases. The germline gives CDR1 SGHTS, CDR2 YDEGEE. CDR3 size: 13 residues. After removal of 0 bases from V and 9 bases from J, the junction contained 3 bases not matched to a gene.

V and J are TRBV4-1 and TRBJ2-7; 10 bases align to TRBD2. Germline CDR1 MGHRA, CDR2 YSYEKL. Trimming at V came to 4 bases and at J to 2 bases, leaving 5 bases not matched to a gene. The CDR3 is 15 amino acids. CDR3 sequence (DNA): TGCGCCAGCAGCCCACTAGGACTAGCGGCCTACGAGCAGTACTTC. Its translation is CASSPLGLAAYEQYF.

The genes are TRBV7-9 and TRBJ2-5, with TRBD2 identical over 7 bases. Germline values: CDR1 SEHNR, CDR2 FQNEAQ (reference sequence). The CDR3 sequence is 12 residues long. The J segment lost 6 bases and the V segment lost 6 bases, leaving 4 bases of the junction unmatched. This CDR3 reads CASSSGGKTQYF. The CDR3 DNA reads TGTGCCAGCAGTTCCGGGGGGAAGACCCAGTACTTC.

This chain joins TRBV9 and TRBJ2-3; weak D call: TRBD2 (6 bases). This CDR3 has 16 amino acids. Germline V CDR1 and CDR2: SGDLS, YYNGEE. V was trimmed by 7 bases and J by 2 bases, leaving 20 bases between them. CDR3 nucleotides: TGTGCCAGCCAGGCGGGGCACCGCTCTAACACAGATACGCAGTATTTT. Translated, it gives CASQAGHRSNTDTQYF.

Here the CDR3 DNA reads TGCAGCGTTGGGGACAGTGGGTTTGGGAAACTGTTTTTT. Translating gives CSVGDSGFGKLFF. V and J are TRBV29-1 and TRBJ1-4, with 7 positions matching TRBD1. In germline, CDR1 is SQVTM, CDR2 ANQGSEA. V lost 4 bases, J lost 11 bases, and 10 bases stayed unmatched. This CDR3 is 13 amino acids long.

V gene TRBV23-1 combines with J gene TRBJ2-2; tentative D call: TRBD2 (6 bases). TRBV23-1 is labeled an ORF, and its function is uncertain. The length of the CDR3 is 16 residues. V lost 3 bases to trimming and J lost 3 bases, with 14 bases between them. The CDR3 loop is CASSHCPREDTGELFF. The CDR3 coding sequence is TGCGCCAGCAGTCATTGTCCGAGGGAGGACACCGGGGAGCTGTTTTTT.

The chain combines TRBV7-9 with TRBJ1-4; D is perhaps TRBD1 (5 bases). Trimming cost V 2 bases and J 7 bases, with 14 bases left between them. The CDR3 length is 15 residues. Germline V gives CDR1 SEHNR, CDR2 FQNEAQ (reference sequence). The CDR3 sequence is CASSLIGREGEKLFF. The CDR3 DNA reads TGTGCCAGCAGCTTAATCGGCAGGGAGGGTGAAAAACTGTTTTTT.

The chain recombines TRBV3-1 (or the pseudogene TRBV3-2) with TRBJ2-7; TRBD2 might be the D (7 bases). CDR1 LGHDT and CDR2 YNNKEL come from the germline V gene (reference sequence). V shed 4 bases and J shed 4 bases, with 14 bases lying between them. CDR3 size: 14 residues. CDR3 loop: CASSLTRGAYEQYF. In DNA, the CDR3 is TGTGCCAGCAGCCTCACCCGGGGGGCTTACGAGCAGTACTTC.